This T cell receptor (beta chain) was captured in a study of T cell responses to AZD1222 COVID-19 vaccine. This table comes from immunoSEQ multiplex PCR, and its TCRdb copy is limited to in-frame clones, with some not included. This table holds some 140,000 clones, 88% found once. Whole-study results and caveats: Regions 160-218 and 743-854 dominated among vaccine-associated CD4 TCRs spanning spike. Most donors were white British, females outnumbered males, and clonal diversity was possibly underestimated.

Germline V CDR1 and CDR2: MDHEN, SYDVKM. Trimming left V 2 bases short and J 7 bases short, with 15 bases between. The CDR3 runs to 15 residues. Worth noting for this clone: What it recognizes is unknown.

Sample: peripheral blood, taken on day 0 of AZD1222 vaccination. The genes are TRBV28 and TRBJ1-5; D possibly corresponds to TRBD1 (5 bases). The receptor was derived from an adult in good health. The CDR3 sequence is CASSLGGAVGQPQHF. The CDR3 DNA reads TGTGCCAGCAGTTTAGGAGGGGCGGTCGGGCAGCCCCAGCATTTT.